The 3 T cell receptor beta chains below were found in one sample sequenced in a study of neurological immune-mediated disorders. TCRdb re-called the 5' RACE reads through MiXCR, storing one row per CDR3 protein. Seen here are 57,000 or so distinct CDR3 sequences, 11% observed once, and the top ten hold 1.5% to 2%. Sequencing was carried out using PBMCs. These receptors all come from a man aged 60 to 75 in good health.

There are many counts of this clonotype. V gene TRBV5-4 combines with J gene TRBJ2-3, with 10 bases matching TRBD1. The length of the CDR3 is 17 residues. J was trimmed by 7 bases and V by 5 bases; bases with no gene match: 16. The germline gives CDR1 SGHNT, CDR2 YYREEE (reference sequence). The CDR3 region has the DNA TGTGCCAGCAGACCCCCCGGGACAGGGGTCCGCACGAATACGCAGTATTTT. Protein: CASRPPGTGVRTNTQYF.

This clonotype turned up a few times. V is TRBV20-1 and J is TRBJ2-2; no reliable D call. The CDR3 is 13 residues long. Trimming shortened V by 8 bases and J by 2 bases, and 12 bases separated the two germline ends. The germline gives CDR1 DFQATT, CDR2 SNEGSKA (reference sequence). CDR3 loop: CSPMTLNTGELFF. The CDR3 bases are TGCAGTCCTATGACACTAAACACCGGGGAGCTGTTTTTT.

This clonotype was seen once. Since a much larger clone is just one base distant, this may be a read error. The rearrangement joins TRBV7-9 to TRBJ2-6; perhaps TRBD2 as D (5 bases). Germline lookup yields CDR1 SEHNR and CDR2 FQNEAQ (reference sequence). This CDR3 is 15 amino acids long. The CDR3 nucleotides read TGTGCCAGCGGCTTAGCGAACTCTGGGGCCAACGTCCTGACTTTC. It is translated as CASGLANSGANVLTF.